This T cell receptor beta chain was captured by sequencing in a study of Ad26.COV2.S vaccination and SARS-CoV-2 variants. Study as a whole: Dosing was one shot or two shots 56 days apart. Notes on the study in general: Post-vaccination breadth of spike-specific CD8+ and CD4+ T cell responses was reportedly substantial.

TCRdb's table, derived via immunoSEQ multiplex PCR, lists solely in-frame clones and lacks some. The top ten clones hold about 1.5% of a sample with hundreds of thousands of clones, around 89% of them seen once. The treatment denotes: some 19 received Ad26.COV2.S at low or high dose, single or two shots; several received placebo; per-sample allocation not given. Specimen acquisition occurred on day 63 following the initial vaccine or placebo injection. Comments on this clone: Antigen unknown.

CDR1 and CDR2 from the germline V gene are SGHRS and YFSETQ. Trimming at V came to 3 bases and at J to 5 bases, leaving 4 bases not matched to a gene. The CDR3 loop spans 14 amino acids. The rearrangement joins TRBV5-1 to TRBJ2-1; 8 bases match TRBD1. Sequenced here: peripheral blood, sampled in a trial of Ad26.COV2.S vaccine versus placebo. The sequence was obtained from a person between 18 and 65 years old who received the Ad26.COV2.S COVID-19 vaccine or a placebo. For the CDR3, the DNA is TGCGCCAGCAGCTCGGGACAGGATAACAATGAGCAGTTCTTC. Its protein is CASSSGQDNNEQFF.